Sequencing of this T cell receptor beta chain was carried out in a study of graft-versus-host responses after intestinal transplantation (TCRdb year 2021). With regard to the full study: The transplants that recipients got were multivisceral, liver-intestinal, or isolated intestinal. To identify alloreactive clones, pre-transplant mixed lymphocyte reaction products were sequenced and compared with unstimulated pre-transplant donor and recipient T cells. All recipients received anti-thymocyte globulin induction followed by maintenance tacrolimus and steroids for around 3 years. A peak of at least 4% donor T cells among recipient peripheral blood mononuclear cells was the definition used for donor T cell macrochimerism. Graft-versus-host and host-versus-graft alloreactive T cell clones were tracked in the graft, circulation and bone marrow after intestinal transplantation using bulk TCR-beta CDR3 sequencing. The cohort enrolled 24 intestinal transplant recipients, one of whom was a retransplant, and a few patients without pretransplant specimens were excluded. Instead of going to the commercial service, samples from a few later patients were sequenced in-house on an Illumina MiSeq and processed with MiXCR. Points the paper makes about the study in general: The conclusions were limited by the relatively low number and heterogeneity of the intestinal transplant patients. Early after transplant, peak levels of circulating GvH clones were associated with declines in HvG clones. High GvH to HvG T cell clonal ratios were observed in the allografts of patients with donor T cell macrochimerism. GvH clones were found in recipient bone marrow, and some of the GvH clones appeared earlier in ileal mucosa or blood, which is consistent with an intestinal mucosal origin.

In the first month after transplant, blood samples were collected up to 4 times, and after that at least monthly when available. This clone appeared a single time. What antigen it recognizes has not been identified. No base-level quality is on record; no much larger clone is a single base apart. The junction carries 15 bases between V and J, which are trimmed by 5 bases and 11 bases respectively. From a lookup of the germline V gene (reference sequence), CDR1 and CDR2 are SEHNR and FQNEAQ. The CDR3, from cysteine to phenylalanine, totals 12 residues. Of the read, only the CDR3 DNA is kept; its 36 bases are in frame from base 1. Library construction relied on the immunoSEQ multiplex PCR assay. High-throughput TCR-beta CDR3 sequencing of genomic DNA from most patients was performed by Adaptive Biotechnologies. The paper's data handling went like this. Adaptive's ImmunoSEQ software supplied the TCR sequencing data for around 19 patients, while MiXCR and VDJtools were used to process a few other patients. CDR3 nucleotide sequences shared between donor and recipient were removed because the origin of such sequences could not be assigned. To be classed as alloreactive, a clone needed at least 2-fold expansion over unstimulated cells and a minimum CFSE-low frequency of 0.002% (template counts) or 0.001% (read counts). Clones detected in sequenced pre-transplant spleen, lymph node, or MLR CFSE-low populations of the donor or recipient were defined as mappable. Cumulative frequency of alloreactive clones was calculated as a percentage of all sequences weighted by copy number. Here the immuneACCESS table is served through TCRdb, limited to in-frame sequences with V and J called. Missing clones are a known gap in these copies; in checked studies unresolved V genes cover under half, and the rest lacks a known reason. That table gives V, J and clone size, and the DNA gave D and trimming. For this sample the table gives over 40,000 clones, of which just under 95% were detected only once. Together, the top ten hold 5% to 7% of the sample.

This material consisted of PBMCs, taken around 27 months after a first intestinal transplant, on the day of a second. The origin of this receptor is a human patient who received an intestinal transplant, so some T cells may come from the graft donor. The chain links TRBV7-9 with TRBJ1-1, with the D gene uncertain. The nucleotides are TGTGCCAGCAGCCCCGATACCGTTTACGCTTTCTTT. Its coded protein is CASSPDTVYAFF.